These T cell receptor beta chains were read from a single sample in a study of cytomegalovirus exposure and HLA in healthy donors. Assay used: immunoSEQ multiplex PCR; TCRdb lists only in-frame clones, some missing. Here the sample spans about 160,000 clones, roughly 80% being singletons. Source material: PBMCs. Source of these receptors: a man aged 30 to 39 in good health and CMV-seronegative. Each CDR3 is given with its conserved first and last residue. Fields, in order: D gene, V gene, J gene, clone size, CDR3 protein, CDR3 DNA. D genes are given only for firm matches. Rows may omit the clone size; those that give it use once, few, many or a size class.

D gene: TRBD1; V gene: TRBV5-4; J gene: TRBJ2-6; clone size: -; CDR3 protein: CASSGTGTGANVLTF; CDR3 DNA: TGTGCCAGCAGCGGGACAGGGACTGGGGCCAACGTCCTGACTTTC
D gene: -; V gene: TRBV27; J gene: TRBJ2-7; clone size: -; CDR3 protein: CASIKNGNSYEQYF; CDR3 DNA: TGTGCCAGCATCAAAAATGGCAACTCCTACGAGCAGTACTTC
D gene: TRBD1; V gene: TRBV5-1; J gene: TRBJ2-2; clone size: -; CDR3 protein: CASSLVQGDTGELFF; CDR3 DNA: TGCGCCAGCAGCTTGGTACAGGGGGATACCGGGGAGCTGTTTTTT
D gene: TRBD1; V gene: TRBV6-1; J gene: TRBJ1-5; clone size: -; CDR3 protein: CASSWTGGRQPQHF; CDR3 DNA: TGTGCCAGCAGTTGGACAGGGGGCCGTCAGCCCCAGCATTTT
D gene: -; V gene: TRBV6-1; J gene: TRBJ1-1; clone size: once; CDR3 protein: CASLKGGANTEAFF; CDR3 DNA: TGTGCCAGCCTAAAAGGGGGGGCGAACACTGAAGCTTTCTTT
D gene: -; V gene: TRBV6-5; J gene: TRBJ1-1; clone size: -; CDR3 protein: CASRPSRGMNTEAFF; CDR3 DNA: TGTGCCAGCAGACCCTCGCGCGGCATGAACACTGAAGCTTTCTTT
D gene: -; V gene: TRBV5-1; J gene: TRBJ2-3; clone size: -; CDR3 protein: CASSLYAGDPSDTQYF; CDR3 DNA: TGCGCCAGCAGCTTGTATGCGGGTGACCCCTCAGATACGCAGTATTTT
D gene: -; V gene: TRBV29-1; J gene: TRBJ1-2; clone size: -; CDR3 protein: CSVDRGTF; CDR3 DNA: TGCAGCGTTGACAGGGGCACCTTC
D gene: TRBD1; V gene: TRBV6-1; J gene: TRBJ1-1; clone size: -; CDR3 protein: CASSSRTGITEAFF; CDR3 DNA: TGTGCCAGCTCGTCCCGGACAGGGATCACTGAAGCTTTCTTT
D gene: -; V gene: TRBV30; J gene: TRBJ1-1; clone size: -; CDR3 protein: CAWSARTDTEAFF; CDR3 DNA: TGTGCCTGGAGTGCGCGCACTGACACTGAAGCTTTCTTT
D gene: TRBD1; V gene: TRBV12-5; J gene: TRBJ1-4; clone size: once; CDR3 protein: CASAREAGTVNEKLFF; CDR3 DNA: TGTGCTAGTGCCCGAGAAGCCGGGACAGTTAATGAAAAACTGTTTTTT
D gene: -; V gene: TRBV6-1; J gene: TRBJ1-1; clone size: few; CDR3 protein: CASSEQGMNTEAFF; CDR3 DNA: TGTGCCAGCAGTGAACAGGGTATGAACACTGAAGCTTTCTTT
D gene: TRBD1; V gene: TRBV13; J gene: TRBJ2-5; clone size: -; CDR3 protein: CASSPTGTAQETQYF; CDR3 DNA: TGTGCCAGCAGTCCCACGGGGACAGCCCAAGAGACCCAGTACTTC